These T cell receptor beta chains were read from a single sample in a study of T-cell memory formation after mild COVID-19. Each CDR3 protein is one row after TCRdb ran MiXCR on the 5' RACE reads. The table lists roughly 120,000 distinct CDR3 sequences, 15% to 20% of them singletons, with 14% in the top ten. Material for sequencing was PBMCs or a T cell subset sorted from them (not recorded which). The receptors were gathered from an adult woman who had mild COVID-19 (a few samples of this study predate the infection). Cell type and time point are not known. Both conserved end residues are part of each CDR3. D genes are given only for firm matches. Clone size is shown for a subset of rows, as once, few, many or a class of expanded clone.

>TRBV24-1|TRBJ2-1|-|TRBD2
TGTGCCACCAGTGATTTTGGCGGGGGGCGACCCAATGAGCAGTTCTTC
CATSDFGGGRPNEQFF
>TRBV27|TRBJ2-5|-|TRBD2
TGTGCCAGCAGTGGCGGGGGTGAGACCCAGTACTTC
CASSGGGETQYF
>TRBV6-5|TRBJ2-7|few|TRBD1
TGTGCCAGCAGTTACATGGGACAGGGGGGTTACGAGCAGTACTTC
CASSYMGQGGYEQYF
>TRBV3-1|TRBJ2-5|few|TRBD2
TGTGCCAGCAGCCCAACCCGGGGGGGCCGGGAGACCCAGTACTTC
CASSPTRGGRETQYF
>TRBV29-1|TRBJ1-1|-|TRBD1
TGCAGCGGGGCCGGGACAGGGGCCGAAGCTTTCTTT
CSGAGTGAEAFF
>TRBV7-6|TRBJ2-1|-|TRBD2
TGTGCCAGCAGCTACGAGCGGGAGGCGTACAATGAGCAGTTCTTC
CASSYEREAYNEQFF
>TRBV12-3/TRBV12-4|TRBJ1-1|-|TRBD1
TGTGCCAGCGGAAGGGACAGAATCACTGAAGCTTTCTTT
CASGRDRITEAFF
>TRBV3-1|TRBJ1-2|few|-
TGTGCCAGCAGCCAAGAGAGGAAACAGCCCAATGGCTACACCTTC
CASSQERKQPNGYTF
>TRBV3-1|TRBJ2-2|-|TRBD1
TGTGCCAGCAGTACAGGGGCCACCGGGGAGCTGTTTTTT
CASSTGATGELFF
>TRBV5-1|TRBJ2-7|many|-
TGTGCCAGCAGCCTAAGCTCCTACGAGCAGTACTTC
CASSLSSYEQYF
>TRBV20-1|TRBJ2-1|-|TRBD1
TGCAGTGCTAGAGTGGGGACAGGGCTACCGGATGAGCAGTTCTTC
CSARVGTGLPDEQFF
>TRBV29-1|TRBJ2-5|-|TRBD1
TGCAGCGTTGTTTTTTTCCGGGTTTTCCGACAGGGTGCAGGAGAGACCCAGTACTTC
CSVVFFRVFRQGAGETQYF
>TRBV20-1|TRBJ2-7|-|-
TGCAGTGCCGCCCCCTTGAGCGGAGACTCCTACGAGCAGTACTTC
CSAAPLSGDSYEQYF
>TRBV7-2|TRBJ2-1|few|TRBD2
TGTGCCAGCGGGGGGACTAGCTCCTACAATGAGCAGTTCTTC
CASGGTSSYNEQFF
>TRBV5-5|TRBJ2-1|few|TRBD1
TGTGCCAGCAGCCCCGGGACAGGGGGCTTCTACAATGAGCAGTTCTTC
CASSPGTGGFYNEQFF
>TRBV5-1|TRBJ2-2|-|-
TGCGCCAGCAGCTTGGGTGGCCCTGGGTACACCGGGGAGCTGTTTTTT
CASSLGGPGYTGELFF
>TRBV6-5|TRBJ2-2|-|TRBD1
TGTGCCAGCAGGATGGGACAGGGGGGCAACGGGGAGCTGTTTTTT
CASRMGQGGNGELFF
>TRBV7-9|TRBJ1-1|-|-
TGTGCCAGCAGCCGATCACAGGGTGTCACTGAAGCTTTCTTT
CASSRSQGVTEAFF
>TRBV28|TRBJ2-7|-|-
TGTGCCAGCAGTTCGAGGTACAGGGAGGATTCCGACGAGCAGTACTTC
CASSSRYREDSDEQYF
>TRBV4-2|TRBJ2-1|-|-
TGTGCCAGCAGCCAACTGGGACGGAAGTACAATGAGCAGTTCTTC
CASSQLGRKYNEQFF
>TRBV5-1|TRBJ2-7|few|-
TGCGCCAGCAGTCGCGGACAGTCCTACGAGCAGTACTTC
CASSRGQSYEQYF
>TRBV29-1|TRBJ2-7|-|-
TGCAGCGTCCGGGACTACGAGCAGTACTTC
CSVRDYEQYF
>TRBV27|TRBJ2-7|-|TRBD1
TGTGCCAGCAGTTTGAGACAGGGAGACTACGAGCAGTACTTC
CASSLRQGDYEQYF
>TRBV5-5|TRBJ2-7|-|-
TGTGCCAGCAGCTTACGGACAGATTACGAGCAGTACTTC
CASSLRTDYEQYF
>TRBV5-1|TRBJ1-2|-|TRBD1
TGCGCCAGCAGCTTGACAGGGGGCTCTACTAACTATGGCTACACCTTC
CASSLTGGSTNYGYTF
>TRBV6-1|TRBJ1-2|-|-
TGTGCCAGCAGTGAGACAGGCTCGCCGTTTCTAGATGGCTACACCTTC
CASSETGSPFLDGYTF
>TRBV30|TRBJ2-2|-|-
TGTGCCTGGATCAACGCCGGACAGAGCTTCACCGGGGAGCTGTTTTTT
CAWINAGQSFTGELFF
>TRBV5-5|TRBJ1-1|few|TRBD1
TGTGCCAGCAGCTTGTCGTCCCAGGGGGCCATCACTGAAGCTTTCTTT
CASSLSSQGAITEAFF
>TRBV7-9|TRBJ1-2|few|TRBD1
TGTGCCAGTAATGACGGGACAGGGGTCGGTAACTATGGCTACACCTTC
CASNDGTGVGNYGYTF
>TRBV7-2|TRBJ2-1|few|-
TGTGCCAGCAGCCCCCAGTTGACTATACTCTACAATGAGCAGTTCTTC
CASSPQLTILYNEQFF
>TRBV11-2|TRBJ1-1|-|-
TGTGCCAGCAGCCAGATCTCGACGAACGAAGCTTTCTTT
CASSQISTNEAFF
>TRBV24-1|TRBJ2-7|few|TRBD2
TGTGCCACCAGTGTTGGAGCGGGAGTGAACGACGAGCAGTACTTC
CATSVGAGVNDEQYF
>TRBV6-6|TRBJ1-1|once|-
TGTGCCAGCAGGTTTACGGCGGGCACTGAAGCTTTCTTT
CASRFTAGTEAFF
>TRBV20-1|TRBJ2-7|-|TRBD2
TGCAGTGCTAGAGAGGGTCTAGCGGACCACTACGAGCAGTACTTC
CSAREGLADHYEQYF
>TRBV5-4|TRBJ2-3|-|-
TGTGCCAGCAGCTCAGCAGGGAGGACTAGCACAGATACGCAGTATTTT
CASSSAGRTSTDTQYF
>TRBV3-1|TRBJ2-2|-|TRBD1
TGTGCCAGCAGCTTATACAGGGGCCTGCTTAACACCGGGGAGCTGTTTTTT
CASSLYRGLLNTGELFF
>TRBV12-3/TRBV12-4|TRBJ2-5|-|-
TGTGCCAGCAGTATCAGGGGCAGAGAAGAGACCCAGTACTTC
CASSIRGREETQYF
>TRBV7-1|TRBJ2-5|once|-
TGTGCCAGCAGCGACAGTCCCCAAGAGACCCAGTACTTC
CASSDSPQETQYF
>TRBV4-1|TRBJ2-7|few|TRBD1
TGCGCCAGCAGCCAACCGGGACAGGGGGGGAGTAGCCACTACGAGCAGTACTTC
CASSQPGQGGSSHYEQYF
>TRBV7-9|TRBJ2-2|few|TRBD1
TGTGCCAGCAGCATTAACCGGGACAGGTCCCCCGGGGAGCTGTTTTTT
CASSINRDRSPGELFF
>TRBV24-1|TRBJ2-2|-|-
TGTGCCACCACCGGGACCGCCAACACCGGGGAGCTGTTTTTT
CATTGTANTGELFF